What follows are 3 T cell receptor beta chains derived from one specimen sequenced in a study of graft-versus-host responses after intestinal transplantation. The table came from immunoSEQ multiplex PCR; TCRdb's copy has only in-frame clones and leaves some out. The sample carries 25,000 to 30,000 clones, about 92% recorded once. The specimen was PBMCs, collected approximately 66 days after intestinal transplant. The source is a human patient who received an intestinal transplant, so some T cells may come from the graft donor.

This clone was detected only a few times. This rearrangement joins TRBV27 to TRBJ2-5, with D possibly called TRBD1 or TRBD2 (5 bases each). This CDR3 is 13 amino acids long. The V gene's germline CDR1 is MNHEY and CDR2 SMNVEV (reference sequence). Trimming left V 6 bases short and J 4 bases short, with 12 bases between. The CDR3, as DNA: TGTGCCAGCAGGTTAGCAGGGAGAGAGACCCAGTACTTC. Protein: CASRLAGRETQYF.

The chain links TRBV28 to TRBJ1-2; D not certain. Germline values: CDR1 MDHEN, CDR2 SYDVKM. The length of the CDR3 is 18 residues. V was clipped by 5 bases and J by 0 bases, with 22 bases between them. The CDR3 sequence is CASSPNLFRVLSNYGYTF. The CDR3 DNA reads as TGTGCCAGCAGTCCCAATCTGTTTCGGGTGTTATCTAACTATGGCTACACCTTC.

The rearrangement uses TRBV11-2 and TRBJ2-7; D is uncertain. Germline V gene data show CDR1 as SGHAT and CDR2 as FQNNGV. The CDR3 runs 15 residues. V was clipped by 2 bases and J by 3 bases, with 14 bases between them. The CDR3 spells CASSLMHGPGYEQYF. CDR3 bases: TGTGCCAGCAGCTTAATGCACGGTCCGGGCTACGAGCAGTACTTC.